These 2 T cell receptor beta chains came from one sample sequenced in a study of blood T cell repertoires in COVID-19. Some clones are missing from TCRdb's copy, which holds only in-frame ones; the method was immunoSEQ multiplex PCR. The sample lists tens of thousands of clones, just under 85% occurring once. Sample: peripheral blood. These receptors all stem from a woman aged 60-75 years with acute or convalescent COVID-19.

CDR3 loop: CSASSGGRAYETQYF. Here the CDR3 DNA reads TGCAGTGCTAGTTCCGGAGGGCGCGCGTATGAGACCCAGTACTTC. The chain joins TRBV20-1 to TRBJ2-5; D is possibly TRBD2 (6 bases). In germline, CDR1 is DFQATT, CDR2 SNEGSKA (reference sequence). Trimming removed 3 bases from V and 5 bases from J, with 19 bases in between. This CDR3 comprises 15 residues.

The CDR3 loop reads CASRQGETLAYNSPLHF. CDR3 nucleotide sequence: TGTGCCAGCAGACAGGGAGAGACGCTTGCCTATAATTCACCCCTCCACTTT. The chain combines TRBV28 with TRBJ1-6, with D possibly matching TRBD1 (6 bases). Germline CDR1 is MDHEN and CDR2 is SYDVKM. This CDR3 is built from 17 residues. The germline V and J ends were trimmed by 6 bases and 2 bases, with 17 bases remaining between them.